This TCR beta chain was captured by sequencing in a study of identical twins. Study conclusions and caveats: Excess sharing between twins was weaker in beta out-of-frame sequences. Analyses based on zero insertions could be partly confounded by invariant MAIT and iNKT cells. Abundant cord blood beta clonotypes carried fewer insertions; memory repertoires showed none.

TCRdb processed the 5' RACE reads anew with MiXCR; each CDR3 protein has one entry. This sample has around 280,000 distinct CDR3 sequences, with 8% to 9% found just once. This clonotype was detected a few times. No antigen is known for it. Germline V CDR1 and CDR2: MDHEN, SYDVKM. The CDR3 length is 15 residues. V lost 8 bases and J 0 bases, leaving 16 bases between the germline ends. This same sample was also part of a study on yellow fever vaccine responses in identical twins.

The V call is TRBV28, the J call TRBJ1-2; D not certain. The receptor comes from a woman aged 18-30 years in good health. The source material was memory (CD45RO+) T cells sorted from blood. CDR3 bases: TGTGCCAGCTTCCCCCTGGACCGAACTAACTATGGCTACACCTTC. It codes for CASFPLDRTNYGYTF.